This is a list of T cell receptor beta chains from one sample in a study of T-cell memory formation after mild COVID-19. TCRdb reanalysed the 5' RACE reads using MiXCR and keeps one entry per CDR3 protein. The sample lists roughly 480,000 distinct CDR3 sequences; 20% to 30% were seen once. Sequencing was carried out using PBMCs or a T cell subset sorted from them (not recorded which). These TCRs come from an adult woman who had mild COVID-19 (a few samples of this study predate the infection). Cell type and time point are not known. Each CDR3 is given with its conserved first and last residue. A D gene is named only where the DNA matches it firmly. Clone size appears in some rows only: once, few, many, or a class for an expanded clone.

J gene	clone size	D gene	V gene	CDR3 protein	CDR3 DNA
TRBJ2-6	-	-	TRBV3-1	CASSHDGYSGANVLTF	TGTGCCAGCAGCCACGACGGATACTCTGGGGCCAACGTCCTGACTTTC
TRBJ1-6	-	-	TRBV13	CASSLGLVTNSPLHF	TGTGCCAGCAGCTTAGGACTGGTAACTAATTCACCCCTCCACTTT
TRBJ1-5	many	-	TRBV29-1	CSVGGVNQPQHF	TGCAGCGTTGGTGGGGTAAATCAGCCCCAGCATTTT
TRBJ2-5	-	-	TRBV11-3	CASSLAQEGEETQYF	TGTGCCAGCAGCTTAGCCCAGGAGGGTGAAGAGACCCAGTACTTC
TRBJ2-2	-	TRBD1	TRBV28	CASTEGAVTGELFF	TGTGCCAGCACCGAGGGGGCTGTCACCGGGGAGCTGTTTTTT
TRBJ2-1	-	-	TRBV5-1	CASSLQSDHEQFF	TGCGCCAGCAGCCTACAAAGTGACCACGAGCAGTTCTTC
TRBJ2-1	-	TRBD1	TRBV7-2	CASSNGQGGYNEQFF	TGTGCCAGCAGCAACGGACAGGGAGGTTACAATGAGCAGTTCTTC
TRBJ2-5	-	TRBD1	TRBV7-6	CASSLGLGTAQETQYF	TGTGCCAGCAGCTTAGGGCTCGGGACAGCCCAAGAGACCCAGTACTTC
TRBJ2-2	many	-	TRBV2	CASSARVVGELFF	TGTGCCAGCAGTGCCCGGGTTGTCGGGGAGCTGTTTTTT
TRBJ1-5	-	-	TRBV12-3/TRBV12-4	CASSPSVGNNQPQHF	TGTGCCAGCAGTCCGTCGGTGGGGAACAATCAGCCCCAGCATTTT
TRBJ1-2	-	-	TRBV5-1	CASSLARTTNYGYTF	TGCGCCAGCAGCTTGGCCAGGACAACTAACTATGGCTACACCTTC
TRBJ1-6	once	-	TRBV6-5	CASSPTWNSPLHF	TGTGCCAGCAGCCCGACCTGGAATTCACCCCTCCACTTT
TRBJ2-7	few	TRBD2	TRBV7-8	CASSLLIAGGEQYF	TGTGCCAGCAGCTTACTGATAGCGGGAGGCGAGCAGTACTTC
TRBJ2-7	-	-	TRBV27	CASSFFSGSYEQYF	TGTGCCAGCAGTTTCTTCTCTGGCTCCTACGAGCAGTACTTC
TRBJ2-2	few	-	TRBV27	CASSLAEQGGELFF	TGTGCCAGCAGTTTGGCCGAGCAGGGCGGGGAGCTGTTTTTT
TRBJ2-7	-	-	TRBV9	CASSPRSGLSLDEQYF	TGTGCCAGCAGCCCGCGAAGCGGATTAAGCCTCGACGAGCAGTACTTC
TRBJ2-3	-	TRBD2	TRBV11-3	CASSSAGTSGSTTDTQYF	TGTGCCAGCAGCTCCGCCGGGACTAGCGGGTCTACCACAGATACGCAGTATTTT
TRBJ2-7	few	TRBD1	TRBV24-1	CATRQGDEQYF	TGTGCCACCCGGCAGGGGGACGAGCAGTACTTC
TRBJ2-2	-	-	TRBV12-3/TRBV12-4	CASSPRGPWELFF	TGTGCCAGCAGTCCCCGCGGGCCCTGGGAGCTGTTTTTT
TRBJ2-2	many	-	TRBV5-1	CASSLPGTTGELFF	TGCGCCAGCAGCCTCCCAGGAACCACCGGGGAGCTGTTTTTT
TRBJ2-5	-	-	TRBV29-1	CSVVYGSQETQYF	TGCAGCGTTGTTTACGGGAGTCAAGAGACCCAGTACTTC
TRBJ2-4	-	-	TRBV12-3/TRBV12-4	CASSLGRGGNIQYF	TGTGCCAGCAGTTTAGGACGGGGTGGAAACATTCAGTACTTC
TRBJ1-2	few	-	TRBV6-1	CASSEVEQGHGYTF	TGTGCCAGCAGTGAAGTGGAGCAGGGACATGGCTACACCTTC
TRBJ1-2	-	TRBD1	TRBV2	CASRNRGYGYTF	TGTGCCAGCAGGAACAGGGGCTATGGCTACACCTTC
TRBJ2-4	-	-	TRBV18	CASSQQGPAKNIQYF	TGTGCCAGCTCACAACAGGGACCGGCCAAAAACATTCAGTACTTC
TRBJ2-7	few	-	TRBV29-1	CSVELGSSYEQYF	TGCAGCGTTGAATTGGGTAGCTCCTACGAGCAGTACTTC
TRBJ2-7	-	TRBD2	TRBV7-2	CASSLVRREGSYEQYF	TGTGCCAGCAGCTTAGTGCGGCGGGAGGGGTCCTACGAGCAGTACTTC
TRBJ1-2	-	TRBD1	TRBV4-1	CASSQDWTGSGGYTF	TGCGCCAGCAGCCAAGACTGGACAGGGTCGGGCGGCTACACCTTC
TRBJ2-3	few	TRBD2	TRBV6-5	CATRVAGPTRNTQYF	TGTGCCACGCGTGTAGCGGGCCCGACCAGAAATACGCAGTATTTT
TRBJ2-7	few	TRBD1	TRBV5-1	CASSLGPQGASSYEQYF	TGCGCCAGCAGCTTGGGGCCACAGGGGGCTAGCTCCTACGAGCAGTACTTC